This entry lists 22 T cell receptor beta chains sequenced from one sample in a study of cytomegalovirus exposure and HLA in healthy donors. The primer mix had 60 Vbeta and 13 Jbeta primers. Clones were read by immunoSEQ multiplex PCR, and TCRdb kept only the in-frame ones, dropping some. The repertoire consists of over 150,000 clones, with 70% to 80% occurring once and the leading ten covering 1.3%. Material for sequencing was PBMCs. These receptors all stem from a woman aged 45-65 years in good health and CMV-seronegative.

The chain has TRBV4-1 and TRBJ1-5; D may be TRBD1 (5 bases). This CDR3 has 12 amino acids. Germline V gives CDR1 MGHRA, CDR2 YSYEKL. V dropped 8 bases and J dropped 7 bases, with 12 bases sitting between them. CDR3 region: CASGTPGQPQHF. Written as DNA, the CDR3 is TGCGCCAGCGGGACTCCTGGCCAGCCCCAGCATTTT.

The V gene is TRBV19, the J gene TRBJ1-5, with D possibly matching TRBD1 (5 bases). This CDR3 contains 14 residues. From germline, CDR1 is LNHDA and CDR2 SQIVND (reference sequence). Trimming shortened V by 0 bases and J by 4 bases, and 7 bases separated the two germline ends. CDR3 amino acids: CASSIEGGNQPQHF. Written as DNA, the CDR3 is TGTGCCAGTAGTATAGAGGGGGGAAATCAGCCCCAGCATTTT.

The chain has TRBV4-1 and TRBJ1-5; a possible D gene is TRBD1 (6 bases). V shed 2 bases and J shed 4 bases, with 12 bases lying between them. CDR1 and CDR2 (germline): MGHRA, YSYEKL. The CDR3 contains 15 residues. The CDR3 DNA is TGCGCCAGCAGCCAAAGGAGCAGGGGAAATCAGCCCCAGCATTTT. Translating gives CASSQRSRGNQPQHF.

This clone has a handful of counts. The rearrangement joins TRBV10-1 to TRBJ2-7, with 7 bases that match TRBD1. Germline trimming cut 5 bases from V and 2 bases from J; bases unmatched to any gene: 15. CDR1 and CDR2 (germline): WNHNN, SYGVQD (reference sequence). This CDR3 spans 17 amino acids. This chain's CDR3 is CASSRGIQGSSTYEQYF. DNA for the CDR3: TGCGCCAGCAGTAGAGGGATACAGGGGTCTTCTACCTACGAGCAGTACTTC.

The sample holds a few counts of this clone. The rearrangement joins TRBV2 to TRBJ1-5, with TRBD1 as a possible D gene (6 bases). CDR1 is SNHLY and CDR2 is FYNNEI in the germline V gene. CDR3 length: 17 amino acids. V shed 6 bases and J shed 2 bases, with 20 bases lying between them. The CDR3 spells CASSGQRGGRGNQPQHF. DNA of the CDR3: TGTGCCAGCAGCGGCCAGAGGGGGGGCCGGGGCAATCAGCCCCAGCATTTT.

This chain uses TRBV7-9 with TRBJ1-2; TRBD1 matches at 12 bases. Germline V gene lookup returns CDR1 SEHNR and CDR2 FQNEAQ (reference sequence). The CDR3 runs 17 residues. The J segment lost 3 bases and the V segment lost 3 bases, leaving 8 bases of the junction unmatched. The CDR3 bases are TGTGCCAGCAGCTTGGCGAAGGGACAGGGGGCAGACTATGGCTACACCTTC. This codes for CASSLAKGQGADYGYTF. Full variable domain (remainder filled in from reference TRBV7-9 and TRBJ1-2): DTGVSQNPRHKITKRGQNVTFRCDPISEHNRLYWYRQTLGQGPEFLTYFQNEAQLEKSRLLSDRFSAERPKGSFSTLEIQRTEQGDSAMYLCASSLAKGQGADYGYTFGSGTRLTVV.

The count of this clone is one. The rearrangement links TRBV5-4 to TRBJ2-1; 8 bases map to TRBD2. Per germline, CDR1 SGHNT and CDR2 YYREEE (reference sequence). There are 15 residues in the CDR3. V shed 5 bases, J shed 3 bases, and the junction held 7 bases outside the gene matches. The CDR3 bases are TGTGCCAGCAGATTGAGTAGCGGGGTCTACAATGAGCAGTTCTTC. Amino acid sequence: CASRLSSGVYNEQFF.

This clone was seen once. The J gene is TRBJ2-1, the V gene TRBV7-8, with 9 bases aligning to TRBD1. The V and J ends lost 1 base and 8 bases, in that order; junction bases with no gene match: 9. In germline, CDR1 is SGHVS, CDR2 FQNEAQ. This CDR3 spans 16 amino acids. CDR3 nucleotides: TGTGCCAGCAGCTTAGTAGTAAGACAGGGGGGCGATGAGCAGTTCTTC. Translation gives CASSLVVRQGGDEQFF.

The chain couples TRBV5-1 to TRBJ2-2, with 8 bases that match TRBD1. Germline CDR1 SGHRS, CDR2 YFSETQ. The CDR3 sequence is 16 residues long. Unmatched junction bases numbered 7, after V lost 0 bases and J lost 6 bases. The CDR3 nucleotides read TGCGCCAGCAGCTTGGCAGGACAGGGCAAACCCGGGGAGCTGTTTTTT. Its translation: CASSLAGQGKPGELFF. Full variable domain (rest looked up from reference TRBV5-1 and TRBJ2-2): KAGVTQTPRYLIKTRGQQVTLSCSPISGHRSVSWYQQTPGQGLQFLFEYFSETQRNKGNFPGRFSGRQFSNSRSEMNVSTLELGDSALYLCASSLAGQGKPGELFFGEGSRLTVL.

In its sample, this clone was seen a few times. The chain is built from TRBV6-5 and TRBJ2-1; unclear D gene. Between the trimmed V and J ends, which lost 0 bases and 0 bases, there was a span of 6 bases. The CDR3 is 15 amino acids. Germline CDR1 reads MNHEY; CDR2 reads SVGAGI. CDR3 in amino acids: CASSYSQASYNEQFF. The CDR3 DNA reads TGTGCCAGCAGTTACTCCCAGGCCTCCTACAATGAGCAGTTCTTC.

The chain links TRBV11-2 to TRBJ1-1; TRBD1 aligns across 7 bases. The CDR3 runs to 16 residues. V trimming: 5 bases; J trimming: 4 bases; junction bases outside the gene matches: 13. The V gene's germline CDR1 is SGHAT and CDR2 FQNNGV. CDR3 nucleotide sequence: TGTGCCAGCAGCCCAAGAGGGAAGACAGGGTCCACTGAAGCTTTCTTT. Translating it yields CASSPRGKTGSTEAFF. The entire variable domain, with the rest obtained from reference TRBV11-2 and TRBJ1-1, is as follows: EAGVAQSPRYKIIEKRQSVAFWCNPISGHATLYWYQQILGQGPKLLIQFQNNGVVDDSQLPKDRFSAERLKGVDSTLKIQPAKLEDSAVYLCASSPRGKTGSTEAFFGQGTRLTVV.

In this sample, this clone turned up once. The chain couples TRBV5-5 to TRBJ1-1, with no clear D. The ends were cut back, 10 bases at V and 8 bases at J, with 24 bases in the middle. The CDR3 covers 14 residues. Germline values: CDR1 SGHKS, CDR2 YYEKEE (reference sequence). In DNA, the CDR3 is TGTGCCGCCACAACCCTGGAGCCGAGCTCGGAAGCTTTCTTT. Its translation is CAATTLEPSSEAFF.

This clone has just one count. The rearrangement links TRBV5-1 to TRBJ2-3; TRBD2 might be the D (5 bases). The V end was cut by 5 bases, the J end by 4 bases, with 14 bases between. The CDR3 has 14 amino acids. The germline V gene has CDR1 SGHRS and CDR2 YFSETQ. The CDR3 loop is CASSEGVLADTQYF. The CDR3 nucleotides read TGCGCCAGCAGTGAGGGAGTCCTCGCAGATACGCAGTATTTT.

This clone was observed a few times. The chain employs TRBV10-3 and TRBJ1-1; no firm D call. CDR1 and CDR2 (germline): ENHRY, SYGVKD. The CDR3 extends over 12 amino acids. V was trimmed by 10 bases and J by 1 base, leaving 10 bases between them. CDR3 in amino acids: CASGRENTEAFF. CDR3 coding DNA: TGTGCCAGCGGACGGGAGAACACTGAAGCTTTCTTT.

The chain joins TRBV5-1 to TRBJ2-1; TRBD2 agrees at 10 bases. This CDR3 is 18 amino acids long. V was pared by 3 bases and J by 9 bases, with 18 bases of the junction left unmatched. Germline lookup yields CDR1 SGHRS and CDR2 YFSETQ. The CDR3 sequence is CASSSTGTSVSGGREQFF. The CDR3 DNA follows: TGCGCCAGCAGCTCAACCGGGACTAGCGTTTCCGGGGGGCGTGAGCAGTTCTTC.

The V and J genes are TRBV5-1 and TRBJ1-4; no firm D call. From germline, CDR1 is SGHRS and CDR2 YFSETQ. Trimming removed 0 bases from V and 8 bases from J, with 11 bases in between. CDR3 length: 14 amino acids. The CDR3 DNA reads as TGCGCCAGCAGCTTGGGCGGAAATAGCGAAAAACTGTTTTTT. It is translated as CASSLGGNSEKLFF.

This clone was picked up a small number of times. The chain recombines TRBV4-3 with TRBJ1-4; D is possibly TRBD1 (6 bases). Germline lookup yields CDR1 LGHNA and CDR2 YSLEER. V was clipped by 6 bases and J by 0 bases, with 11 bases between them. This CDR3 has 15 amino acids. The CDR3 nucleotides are TGCGCCAGCAGACAGGGATGGGCAACTAATGAAAAACTGTTTTTT. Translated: CASRQGWATNEKLFF.

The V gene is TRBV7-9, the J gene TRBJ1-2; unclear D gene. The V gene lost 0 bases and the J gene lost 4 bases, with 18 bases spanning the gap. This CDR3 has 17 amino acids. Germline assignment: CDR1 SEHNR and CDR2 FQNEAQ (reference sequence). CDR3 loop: CASSLAQYEPTTYGYTF. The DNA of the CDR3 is TGTGCCAGCAGCTTAGCGCAGTACGAACCCACTACCTATGGCTACACCTTC.

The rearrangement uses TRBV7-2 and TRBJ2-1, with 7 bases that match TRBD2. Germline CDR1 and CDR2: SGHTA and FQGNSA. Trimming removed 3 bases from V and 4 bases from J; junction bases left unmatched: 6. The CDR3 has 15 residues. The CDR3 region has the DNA TGTGCCAGCAGCTTTCCTAGCGGCGAATACAATGAGCAGTTCTTC. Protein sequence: CASSFPSGEYNEQFF.

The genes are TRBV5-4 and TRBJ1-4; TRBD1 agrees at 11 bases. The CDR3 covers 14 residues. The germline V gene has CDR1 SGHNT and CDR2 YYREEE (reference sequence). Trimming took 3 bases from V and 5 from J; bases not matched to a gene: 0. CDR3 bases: TGTGCCAGCAGCTGGACAGGGGGCAATGAAAAACTGTTTTTT. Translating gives CASSWTGGNEKLFF.

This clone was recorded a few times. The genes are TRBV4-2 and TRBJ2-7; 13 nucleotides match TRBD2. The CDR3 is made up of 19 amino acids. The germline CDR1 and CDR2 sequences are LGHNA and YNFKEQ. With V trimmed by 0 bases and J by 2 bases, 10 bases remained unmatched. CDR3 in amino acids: CASSQEGKLAGGPAYEQYF. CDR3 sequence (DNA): TGTGCCAGCAGCCAAGAGGGTAAACTAGCGGGGGGGCCCGCCTACGAGCAGTACTTC.

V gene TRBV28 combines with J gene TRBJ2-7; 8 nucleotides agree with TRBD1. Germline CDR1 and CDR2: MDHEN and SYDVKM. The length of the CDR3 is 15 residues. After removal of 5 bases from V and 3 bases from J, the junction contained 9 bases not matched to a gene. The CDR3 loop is CASSLTTGTGYEQYF. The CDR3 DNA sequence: TGTGCCAGCAGTCTCACAACCGGGACAGGCTACGAGCAGTACTTC.